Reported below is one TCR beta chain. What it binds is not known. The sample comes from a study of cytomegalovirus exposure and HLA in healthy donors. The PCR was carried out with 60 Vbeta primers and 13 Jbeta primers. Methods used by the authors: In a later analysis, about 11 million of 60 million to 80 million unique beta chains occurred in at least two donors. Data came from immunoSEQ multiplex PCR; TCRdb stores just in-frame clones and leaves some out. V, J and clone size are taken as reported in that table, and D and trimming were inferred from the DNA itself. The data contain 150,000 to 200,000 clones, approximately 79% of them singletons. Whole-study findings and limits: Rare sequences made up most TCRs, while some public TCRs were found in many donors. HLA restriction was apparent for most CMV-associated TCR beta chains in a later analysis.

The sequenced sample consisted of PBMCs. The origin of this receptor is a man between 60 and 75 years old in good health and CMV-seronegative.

Here the CDR3 DNA reads TGTGCCAGTAGTATTGAGTATTCAGGCCAGGGCTTCGATGAGCAGTTCTTC. Amino acid sequence: CASSIEYSGQGFDEQFF. The J gene is TRBJ2-1, the V gene TRBV19, with D possibly being TRBD1 (5 bases). The CDR3 is 17 amino acids. V was cut by 3 bases and J by 8 bases, with 23 bases left in between. Germline loops: CDR1 LNHDA, CDR2 SQIVND (reference sequence).